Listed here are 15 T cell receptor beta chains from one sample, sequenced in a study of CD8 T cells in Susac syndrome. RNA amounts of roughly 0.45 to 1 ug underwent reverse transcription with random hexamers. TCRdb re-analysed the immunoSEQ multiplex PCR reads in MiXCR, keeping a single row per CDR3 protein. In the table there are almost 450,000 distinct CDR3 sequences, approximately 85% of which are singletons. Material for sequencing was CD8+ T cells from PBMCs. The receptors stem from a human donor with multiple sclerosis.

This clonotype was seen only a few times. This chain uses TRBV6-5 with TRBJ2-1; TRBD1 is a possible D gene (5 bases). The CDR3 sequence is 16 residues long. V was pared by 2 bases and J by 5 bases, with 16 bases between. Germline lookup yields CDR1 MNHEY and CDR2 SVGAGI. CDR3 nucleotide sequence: TGTGCCAGCAGTTACACGTCAGCGACAGACCACAATGAGCAGTTCTTC. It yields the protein CASSYTSATDHNEQFF.

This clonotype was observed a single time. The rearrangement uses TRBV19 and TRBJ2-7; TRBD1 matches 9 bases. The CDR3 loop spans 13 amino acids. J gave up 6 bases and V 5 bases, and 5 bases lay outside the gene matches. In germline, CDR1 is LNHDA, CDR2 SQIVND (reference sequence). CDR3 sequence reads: CASSLQGALEQYF. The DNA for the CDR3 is TGTGCCAGTAGTCTACAGGGGGCTCTCGAGCAGTACTTC. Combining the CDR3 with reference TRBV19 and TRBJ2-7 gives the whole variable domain DGGITQSPKYLFRKEGQNVTLSCEQNLNHDAMYWYRQDPGQGLRLIYYSQIVNDFQKGDIAEGYSVSREKKESFPLTVTSAQKNPTAFYLCASSLQGALEQYFGPGTRLTVT.

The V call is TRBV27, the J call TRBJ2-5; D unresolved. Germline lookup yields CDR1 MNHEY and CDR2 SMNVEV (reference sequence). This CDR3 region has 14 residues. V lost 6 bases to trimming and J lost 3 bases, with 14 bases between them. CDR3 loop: CASSVGSAEETQYF. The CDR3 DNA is TGTGCCAGCAGCGTCGGCAGCGCAGAAGAGACCCAGTACTTC.

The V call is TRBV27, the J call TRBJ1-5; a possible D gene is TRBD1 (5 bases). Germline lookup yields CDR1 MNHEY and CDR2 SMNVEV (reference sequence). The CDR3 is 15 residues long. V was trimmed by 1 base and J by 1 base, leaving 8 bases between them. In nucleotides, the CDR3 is TGTGCCAGCAGTTTATGGGGGAACAGCAATCAGCCCCAGCATTTT. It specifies CASSLWGNSNQPQHF.

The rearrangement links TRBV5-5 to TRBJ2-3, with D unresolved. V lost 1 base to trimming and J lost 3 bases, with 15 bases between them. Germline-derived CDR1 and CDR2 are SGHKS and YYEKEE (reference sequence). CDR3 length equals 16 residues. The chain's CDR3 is CASSLFAEWRTDTQYF. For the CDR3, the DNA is TGTGCCAGCAGCTTGTTCGCAGAGTGGCGTACAGATACGCAGTATTTT.

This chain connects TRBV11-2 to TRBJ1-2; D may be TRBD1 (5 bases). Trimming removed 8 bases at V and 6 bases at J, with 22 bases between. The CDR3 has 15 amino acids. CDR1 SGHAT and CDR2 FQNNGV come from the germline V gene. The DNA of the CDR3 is TGTGCCAGCTACCCTGCGGAGGGGCCATCCAATGGCTACACCTTC. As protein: CASYPAEGPSNGYTF.

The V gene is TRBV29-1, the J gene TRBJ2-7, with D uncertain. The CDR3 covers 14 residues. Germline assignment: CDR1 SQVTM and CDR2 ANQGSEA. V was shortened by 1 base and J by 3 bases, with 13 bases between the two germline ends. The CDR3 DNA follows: TGCAGCGTTGAAGGCCAAGGGCAGTTCTACGAGCAGTACTTC. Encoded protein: CSVEGQGQFYEQYF.

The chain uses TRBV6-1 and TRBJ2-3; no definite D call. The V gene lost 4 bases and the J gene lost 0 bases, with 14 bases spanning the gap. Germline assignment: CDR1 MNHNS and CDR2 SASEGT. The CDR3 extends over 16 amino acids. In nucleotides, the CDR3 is TGTGCCAGCAGTGTCCCATACCCTACTAGCACAGATACGCAGTATTTT. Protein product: CASSVPYPTSTDTQYF.

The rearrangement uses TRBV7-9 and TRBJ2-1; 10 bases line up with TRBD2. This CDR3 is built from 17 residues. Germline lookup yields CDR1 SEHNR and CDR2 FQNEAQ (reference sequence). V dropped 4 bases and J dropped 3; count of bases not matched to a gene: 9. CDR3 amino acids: CASSSMTGLAVYNEQFF. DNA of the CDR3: TGTGCCAGCAGCTCAATGACAGGACTAGCGGTCTACAATGAGCAGTTCTTC.

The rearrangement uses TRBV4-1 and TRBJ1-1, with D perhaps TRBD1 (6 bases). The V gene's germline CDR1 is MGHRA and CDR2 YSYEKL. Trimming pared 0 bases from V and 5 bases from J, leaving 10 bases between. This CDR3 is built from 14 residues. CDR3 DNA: TGCGCCAGCAGCCAAGAAAACAGGGTTACTGAAGCTTTCTTT. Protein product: CASSQENRVTEAFF.

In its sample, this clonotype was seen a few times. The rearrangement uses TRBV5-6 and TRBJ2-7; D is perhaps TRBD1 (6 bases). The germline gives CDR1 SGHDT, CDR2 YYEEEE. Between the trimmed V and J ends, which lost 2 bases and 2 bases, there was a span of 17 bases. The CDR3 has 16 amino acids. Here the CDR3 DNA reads TGTGCCAGCAGCTTTAGAAGGCAGGGGAGCGCCTACGAGCAGTACTTC. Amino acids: CASSFRRQGSAYEQYF.

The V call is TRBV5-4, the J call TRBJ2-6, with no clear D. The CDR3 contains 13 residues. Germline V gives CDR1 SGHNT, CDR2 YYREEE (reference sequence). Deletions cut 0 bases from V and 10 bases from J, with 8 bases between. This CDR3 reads CASSLAHGNVLTF. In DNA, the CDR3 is TGTGCCAGCAGCTTGGCCCACGGGAACGTCCTGACTTTC.

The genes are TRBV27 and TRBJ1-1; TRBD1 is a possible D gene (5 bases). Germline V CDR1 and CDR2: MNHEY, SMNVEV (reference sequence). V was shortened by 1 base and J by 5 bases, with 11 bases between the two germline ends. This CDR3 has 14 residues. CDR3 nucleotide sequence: TGTGCCAGCAGTTTATTAGGGGTGGGGACTGAAGCTTTCTTT. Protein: CASSLLGVGTEAFF.

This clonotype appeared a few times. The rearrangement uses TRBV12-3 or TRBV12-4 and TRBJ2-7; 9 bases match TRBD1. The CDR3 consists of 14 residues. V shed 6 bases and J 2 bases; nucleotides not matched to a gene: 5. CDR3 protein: CASRPGQGTYEQYF. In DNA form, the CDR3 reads TGTGCCAGCAGGCCGGGACAGGGAACCTACGAGCAGTACTTC.

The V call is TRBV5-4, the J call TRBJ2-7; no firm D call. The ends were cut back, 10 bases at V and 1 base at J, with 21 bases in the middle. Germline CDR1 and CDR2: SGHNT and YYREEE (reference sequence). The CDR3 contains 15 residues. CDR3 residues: CAGATCPARSYEQYF. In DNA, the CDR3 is TGTGCCGGAGCAACTTGTCCAGCGCGGTCCTACGAGCAGTACTTC. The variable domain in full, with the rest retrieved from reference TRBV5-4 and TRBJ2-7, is ETGVTQSPTHLIKTRGQQVTLRCSSQSGHNTVSWYQQALGQGPQFIFQYYREEENGRGNFPPRFSGLQFPNYSSELNVNALELDDSALYLCAGATCPARSYEQYFGPGTRLTVT.